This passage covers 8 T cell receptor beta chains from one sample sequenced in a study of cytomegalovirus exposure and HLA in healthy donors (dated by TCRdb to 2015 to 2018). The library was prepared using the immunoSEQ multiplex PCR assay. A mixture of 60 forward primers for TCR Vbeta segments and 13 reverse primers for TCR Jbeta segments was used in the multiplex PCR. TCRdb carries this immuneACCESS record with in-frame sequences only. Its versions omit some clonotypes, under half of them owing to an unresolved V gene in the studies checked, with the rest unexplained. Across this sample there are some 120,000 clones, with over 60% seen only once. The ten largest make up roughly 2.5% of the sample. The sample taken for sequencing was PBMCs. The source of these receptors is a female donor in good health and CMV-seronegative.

CDR3 region: CASRPGTSASDTQYF. The CDR3 DNA sequence: TGCGCCAGCAGGCCCGGGACTAGCGCCTCAGATACGCAGTATTTT. The J gene is TRBJ2-3, the V gene TRBV5-1; 10 bases map to TRBD2. CDR3 size: 15 residues. Per the germline V gene, CDR1 is SGHRS and CDR2 is YFSETQ. The V segment lost 5 bases and the J segment 4 bases; nucleotides outside the gene matches: 7.

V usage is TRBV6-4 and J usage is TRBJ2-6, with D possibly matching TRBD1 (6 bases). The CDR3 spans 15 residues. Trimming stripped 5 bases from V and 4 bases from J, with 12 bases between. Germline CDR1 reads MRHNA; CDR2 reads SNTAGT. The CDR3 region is CASSKQGGGANVLTF. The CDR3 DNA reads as TGTGCCAGCAGTAAACAGGGCGGAGGGGCCAACGTCCTGACTTTC.

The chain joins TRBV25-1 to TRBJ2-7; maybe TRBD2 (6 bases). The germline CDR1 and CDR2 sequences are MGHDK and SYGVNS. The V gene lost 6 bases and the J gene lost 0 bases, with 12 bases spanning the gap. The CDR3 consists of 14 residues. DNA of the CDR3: TGTGCCAGCAGGGGGGGAGATAACTCCTACGAGCAGTACTTC. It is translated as CASRGGDNSYEQYF.

Written as DNA, the CDR3 is TGTGCCAGCTCTCCGGGGGACAGGGGCTACAATGAGCAGTTCTTC. It encodes CASSPGDRGYNEQFF. The V call is TRBV2, the J call TRBJ2-1; 10 bases match TRBD1. The germline gives CDR1 SNHLY, CDR2 FYNNEI. The J segment lost 3 bases and the V segment lost 8 bases, leaving 7 bases of the junction unmatched. This CDR3 contains 15 residues.

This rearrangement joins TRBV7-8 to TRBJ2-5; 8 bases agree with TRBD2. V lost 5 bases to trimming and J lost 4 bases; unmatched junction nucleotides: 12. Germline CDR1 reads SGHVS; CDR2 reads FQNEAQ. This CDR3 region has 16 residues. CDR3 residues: CASSPQAGGPRETQYF. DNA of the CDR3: TGTGCCAGCAGCCCCCAGGCGGGGGGCCCTCGAGAGACCCAGTACTTC.

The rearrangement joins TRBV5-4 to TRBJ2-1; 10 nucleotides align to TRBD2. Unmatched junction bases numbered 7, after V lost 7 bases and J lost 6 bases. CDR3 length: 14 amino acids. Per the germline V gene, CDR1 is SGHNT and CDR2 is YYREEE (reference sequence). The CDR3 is CASRPSGGVNEQFF. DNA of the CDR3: TGTGCCAGCCGACCCAGCGGGGGGGTCAATGAGCAGTTCTTC.

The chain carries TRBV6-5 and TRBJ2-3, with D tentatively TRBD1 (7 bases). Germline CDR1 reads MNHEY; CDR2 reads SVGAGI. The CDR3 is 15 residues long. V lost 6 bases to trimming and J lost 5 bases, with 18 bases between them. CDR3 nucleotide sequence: TGTGCCAGCAGGCGACGGGGGCAGGGGGAAGATACGCAGTATTTT. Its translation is CASRRRGQGEDTQYF.

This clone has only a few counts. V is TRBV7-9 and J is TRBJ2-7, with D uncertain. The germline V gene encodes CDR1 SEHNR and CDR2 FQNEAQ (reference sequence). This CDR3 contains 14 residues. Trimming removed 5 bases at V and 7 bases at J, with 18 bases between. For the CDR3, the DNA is TGTGCCAGCAGCCCCTCACCCGGAGCTCGGGAGCAGTACTTC. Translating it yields CASSPSPGAREQYF. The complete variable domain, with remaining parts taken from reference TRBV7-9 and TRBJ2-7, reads DTGVSQNPRHKITKRGQNVTFRCDPISEHNRLYWYRQTLGQGPEFLTYFQNEAQLEKSRLLSDRFSAERPKGSFSTLEIQRTEQGDSAMYLCASSPSPGAREQYFGPGTRLTVT.